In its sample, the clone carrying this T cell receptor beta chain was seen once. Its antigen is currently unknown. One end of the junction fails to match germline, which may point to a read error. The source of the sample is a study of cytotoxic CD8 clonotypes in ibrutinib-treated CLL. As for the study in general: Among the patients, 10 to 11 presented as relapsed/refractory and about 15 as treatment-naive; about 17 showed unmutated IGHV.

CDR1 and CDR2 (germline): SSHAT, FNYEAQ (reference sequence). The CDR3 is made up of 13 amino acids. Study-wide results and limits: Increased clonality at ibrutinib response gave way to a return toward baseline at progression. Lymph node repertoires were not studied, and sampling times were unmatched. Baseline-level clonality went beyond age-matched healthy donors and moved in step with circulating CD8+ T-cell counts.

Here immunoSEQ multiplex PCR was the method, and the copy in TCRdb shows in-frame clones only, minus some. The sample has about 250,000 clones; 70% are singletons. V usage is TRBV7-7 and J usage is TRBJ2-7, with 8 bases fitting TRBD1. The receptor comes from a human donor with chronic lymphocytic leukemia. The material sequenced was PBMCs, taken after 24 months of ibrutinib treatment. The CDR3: CASTEQGAREQYF. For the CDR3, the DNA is TGTGCTAGCACCGAGCAGGGGGCACGGGAGCAGTACTTC. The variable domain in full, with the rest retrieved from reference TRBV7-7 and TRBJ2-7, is GAGVSQSPRYKVTKRGQDVTLRCDPISSHATLYWYQQALGQGPEFLTYFNYEAQPDKSGLPSDRFSAERPEGSISTLTIQRTEQRDSAMYRCASTEQGAREQYFGPGTRLTVT.